This is a list of T cell receptor beta chains from one sample in a study of T cells in Graves' hyperthyroidism and ophthalmopathy. Each CDR3 protein is one row after TCRdb ran MiXCR on the multiplex PCR reads. The table shows under 350,000 distinct CDR3 sequences, with roughly 15% occurring only once. Sequencing used blood. The receptors originated from a woman aged 25 to 39 with Graves' hyperthyroidism that later progressed to Graves' ophthalmopathy. Each CDR3 is given with its conserved first and last residue. The order of the fields is V gene, clone size, J gene, D gene, CDR3 length, CDR3 DNA, CDR3 protein. D genes are given only for firm matches. Some rows have no size entry. The others give once, few or many, or a class for an expanded clone.

TRBV5-1	-	TRBJ1-2	TRBD1	14	TGCGCCAGCAGCCTGGAGGGGGCGCCGGGCGGCTACACCTTC	CASSLEGAPGGYTF
TRBV6-2/TRBV6-3	many	TRBJ2-5	TRBD2	16	TGTGCCAGCAGTTATCCCGGGACTAGGTACCAAGAGACCCAGTACTTC	CASSYPGTRYQETQYF
TRBV27	many	TRBJ1-5	-	16	TGTGCCAGCAGCCCTACCCGATGGGGTGACAATCAGCCCCAGCATTTT	CASSPTRWGDNQPQHF
TRBV29-1	few	TRBJ2-7	-	11	TGCAGCGTTGAGCAGGGGCGGGAGCAGTACTTC	CSVEQGREQYF
TRBV30	-	TRBJ2-2	TRBD2	15	TGTGCCTGGAGTGGAGGCGGGGGGGACACCGGGGAGCTGTTTTTT	CAWSGGGGDTGELFF
TRBV4-1	few	TRBJ1-2	-	15	TGCGCCAGCAGCCAAAAACCGGGGGACCCCTATGGCTACACCTTC	CASSQKPGDPYGYTF
TRBV20-1	many	TRBJ2-1	TRBD2	17	TGCAGTGCCTATGGGACTAGCGGGAGAGGGGGTGAGGGTGAGCAGTTCTTC	CSAYGTSGRGGEGEQFF
TRBV5-1	-	TRBJ2-1	TRBD2	17	TGCGCCAGCAGCGGGGGCGGGGTAGCGGGAGCGGTCAATGAGCAGTTCTTC	CASSGGGVAGAVNEQFF
TRBV4-2	-	TRBJ2-7	-	15	TGTGCCAGCAGCCCAAACAGGGAAGTGGTGGGGGAGCAGTACTTC	CASSPNREVVGEQYF
TRBV5-1	many	TRBJ2-7	-	13	TGCGCCAGCAGCTTAAGGGAAGGAAGGGAGCAGTACTTC	CASSLREGREQYF
TRBV11-2	-	TRBJ2-3	TRBD1	15	TGTGCCAGCAGCCCCGGGACAGGGGTTGCAGATACGCAGTATTTT	CASSPGTGVADTQYF
TRBV28	many	TRBJ2-5	TRBD2	15	TGTGCCAGCAGGGATAGCGGGCCAACGACGGAGACCCAGTACTTC	CASRDSGPTTETQYF
TRBV6-2/TRBV6-3	many	TRBJ2-3	-	17	TGTGCCAGCAGTTATCCTACGACCGGCGACTTCACAGATACGCAGTATTTT	CASSYPTTGDFTDTQYF
TRBV9	few	TRBJ2-1	-	13	TGTGCCAGCAGCCCTTCAATAGACAATGAGCAGTTCTTC	CASSPSIDNEQFF
TRBV28	many	TRBJ2-7	-	12	TGTGCCAGCAGTCCACCTTTCTACGAGCAGTACTTC	CASSPPFYEQYF
TRBV27	many	TRBJ2-5	-	15	TGTGCCAGCAGTTCGCAGGGGAGGGCTTGGGAGACCCAGTACTTC	CASSSQGRAWETQYF
TRBV6-2/TRBV6-3	few	TRBJ1-4	TRBD1	15	TGTGCCAGCAGTTTCCTGGACAGGGGAAATGAAAAACTGTTTTTT	CASSFLDRGNEKLFF
TRBV7-3	many	TRBJ2-1	-	12	TGTGCCAGCAGCCTTATCGGAAATGAGCAGTTCTTC	CASSLIGNEQFF
TRBV30	many	TRBJ2-3	TRBD1	15	TGTGCCTGGGGGTCCCGGGACAGTAGCACAGATACGCAGTATTTT	CAWGSRDSSTDTQYF
TRBV10-3	-	TRBJ2-1	-	15	TGTGCCATCAGTGACCGCGAGGGCTACGGCGATGAGCAGTTCTTC	CAISDREGYGDEQFF
TRBV30	-	TRBJ1-6	-	13	TGTGCCTGGAGTGTATTAGTCAATTCACCCCTCCACTTT	CAWSVLVNSPLHF
TRBV6-1	many	TRBJ2-2	-	14	TGTGCCAGCAGTGAATTGGACAGCACCGGGGAGCTGTTTTTT	CASSELDSTGELFF
TRBV7-8	many	TRBJ1-5	-	14	TGTGCCAGCAGCCCCCGGGACACAAATCAGCCCCAGCATTTT	CASSPRDTNQPQHF
TRBV18	many	TRBJ2-5	-	15	TGTGCCAGCTCACCAAGGAGCGTCTCAAAAGAGACCCAGTACTTC	CASSPRSVSKETQYF
TRBV11-3	many	TRBJ2-1	-	13	TGTGCCAGCAGCTTTATCCCGTACAATGAGCAGTTCTTC	CASSFIPYNEQFF
TRBV29-1	many	TRBJ1-2	-	15	TGCAGCGCCCCCTTGGGGCAGGGACCTAACTATGGCTACACCTTC	CSAPLGQGPNYGYTF
TRBV20-1	many	TRBJ2-7	-	13	TGCAGTGCTAGTGCTCCCGGTACCTACGAGCAGTACTTC	CSASAPGTYEQYF
TRBV11-2	many	TRBJ2-7	TRBD1	13	TGTGCCAGCAGCGAGCCACAGGGGTACGAGCAGTACTTC	CASSEPQGYEQYF
TRBV27	-	TRBJ2-1	-	14	TGTGCCAGCAGTAAAGACTATGGCTCCAATGAGCAGTTCTTC	CASSKDYGSNEQFF
TRBV30	many	TRBJ2-1	-	12	TGTGCCTGGGCCGTGAGGACTGGTGAGCAGTTCTTC	CAWAVRTGEQFF
TRBV15	few	TRBJ2-3	TRBD2	15	TGTGCCATCTCACTAGCGGGAGGGCCGTCGGCTAAGCAGTATTTT	CAISLAGGPSAKQYF
TRBV6-1	few	TRBJ2-3	TRBD2	19	TGTGCCAGCGGATCCACGGGACTAGCGGGAGCCCATAATTTGGATACGCAGTATTTT	CASGSTGLAGAHNLDTQYF
TRBV19	-	TRBJ2-1	TRBD2	15	TGTGCCAGTAGTATTTCTAGCGGGCCCTACAATGAGCAGTTCTTC	CASSISSGPYNEQFF
TRBV20-1	many	TRBJ2-7	-	16	TGCAGTGCCTCTACTATTTGGGTAACGAACACCTACGAGCAGTACTTC	CSASTIWVTNTYEQYF
TRBV18	many	TRBJ2-7	-	15	TGTGCCAGCTCACCGCCGGTGGGGGCGCATTACGAGCAGTACTTC	CASSPPVGAHYEQYF
TRBV20-1	-	TRBJ2-7	-	13	TGCAGTGCTAGATGGGACCTGACCTACGAGCAGTACTTC	CSARWDLTYEQYF
TRBV29-1	many	TRBJ2-1	TRBD2	14	TGCAGCGTTGAATTACTAGCGGGAGTTAATGAGCAGTTCTTC	CSVELLAGVNEQFF
TRBV5-6	-	TRBJ2-1	-	15	TGTGCCAGCAGCGGGCCTTTGAGCTCCTACAATGAGCAGTTCTTC	CASSGPLSSYNEQFF
TRBV27	many	TRBJ2-3	TRBD2	17	TGTGCCAGCAGGAACCGCCCCGGACTAGCTCCCGCAGATACGCAGTATTTT	CASRNRPGLAPADTQYF
TRBV6-1	-	TRBJ1-3	-	14	TGTGCCAGCAGTGAAATCGATTTGGGGGACACCATATATTTT	CASSEIDLGDTIYF